The clone carrying this T cell receptor (beta chain) was seen many times. This specimen comes from a study of response to subunit inactivated influenza vaccine. CDR1 SQVTM and CDR2 ANQGSEA come from the germline V gene. CDR3 size: 13 residues. With 3 bases removed from V and 0 bases from J, the gap between germline ends came to 6 bases. Each CDR3 protein is one row after TCRdb ran MiXCR on the RT-PCR reads. The sample has 500,000 to 700,000 distinct CDR3 sequences, roughly 23% seen once; the top ten hold approximately 3%. This same sample was also taken into another study, of T cells expressing NK-cell markers. That report notes: Generation of TCR beta cDNA was performed by 5'RACE template switching incorporating UMIs.

Sequencing used CD4+ T cells sorted from PBMCs, obtained 11 to 12 days after vaccination. This clonotype was sampled from a man aged 50 or older who received an inactivated influenza vaccine. This chain links TRBV29-1 with TRBJ1-5; D is ambiguous. CDR3 DNA: TGCAGCGTTGAGGAAAATAGCAATCAGCCCCAGCATTTT. It encodes CSVEENSNQPQHF.